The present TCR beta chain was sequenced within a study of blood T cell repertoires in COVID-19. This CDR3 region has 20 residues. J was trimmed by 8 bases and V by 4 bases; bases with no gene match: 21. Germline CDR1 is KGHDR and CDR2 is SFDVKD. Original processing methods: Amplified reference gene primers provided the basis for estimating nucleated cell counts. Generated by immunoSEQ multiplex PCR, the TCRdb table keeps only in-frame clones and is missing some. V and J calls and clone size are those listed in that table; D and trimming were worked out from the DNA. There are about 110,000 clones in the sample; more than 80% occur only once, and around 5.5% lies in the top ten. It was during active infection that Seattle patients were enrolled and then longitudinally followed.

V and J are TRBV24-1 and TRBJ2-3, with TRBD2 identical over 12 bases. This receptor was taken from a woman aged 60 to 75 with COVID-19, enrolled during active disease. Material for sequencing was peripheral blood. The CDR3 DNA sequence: TGTGCCACCAGTGACCACCTCCAACTAGCGGGGGGCGCTGGTGGGTTTACGCAGTATTTT. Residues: CATSDHLQLAGGAGGFTQYF.